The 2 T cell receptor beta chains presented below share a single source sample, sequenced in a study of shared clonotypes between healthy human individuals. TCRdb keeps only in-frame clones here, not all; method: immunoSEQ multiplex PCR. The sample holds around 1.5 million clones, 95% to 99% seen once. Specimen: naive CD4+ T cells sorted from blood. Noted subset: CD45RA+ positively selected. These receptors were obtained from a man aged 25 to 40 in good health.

As DNA, the CDR3 is TGCGCCAGCAGTGAGTCGTCTGGGAGAGATACGCAGTATTTT. Residues: CASSESSGRDTQYF. The V call is TRBV10-2, the J call TRBJ2-3; perhaps TRBD2 as D (5 bases). The V gene's germline CDR1 is WSHSY and CDR2 SAAADI. V was cut by 0 bases and J by 5 bases, with 9 bases left in between. The CDR3 runs 14 residues.

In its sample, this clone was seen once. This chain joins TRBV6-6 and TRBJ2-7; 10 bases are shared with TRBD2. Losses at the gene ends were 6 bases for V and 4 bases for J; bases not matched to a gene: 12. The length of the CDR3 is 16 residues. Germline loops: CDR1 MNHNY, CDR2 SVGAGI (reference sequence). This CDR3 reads CASRGLAGAGWYEQYF. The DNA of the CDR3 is TGTGCCAGCAGGGGTCTAGCGGGAGCGGGGTGGTACGAGCAGTACTTC.